Following are 31 T cell receptor beta chains from one sample sequenced in a study of blood T cell repertoires in COVID-19. Assay: immunoSEQ multiplex PCR; the TCRdb copy retains only in-frame clones and omits some. The sample has approximately 110,000 clones; 70% to 75% are singletons. The specimen was peripheral blood. Every receptor here comes from a man at least 80 years old with COVID-19, enrolled during active disease.

Of note for this clone: At one boundary the junction diverges from the germline segment, which might be a read error. This chain connects TRBV6-6 to TRBJ2-2; 9 bases agree with TRBD1. Germline loops: CDR1 MNHNY, CDR2 SVGAGI (reference sequence). The CDR3 loop spans 15 amino acids. As DNA, the CDR3 is TGTGCCAGCAGTGACTCCGGGACAGGGACCGGGGAGCTGTTTTTT. Translation: CASSDSGTGTGELFF.

Note on this clone: A single base separates this from a much larger clone, so it may be a read error. The gene calls are TRBV11-1 and TRBJ1-1; 8 bases align to TRBD1. The CDR3 consists of 14 residues. Germline V gene data show CDR1 as SGHAT and CDR2 as FQDESV (reference sequence). V was clipped by 3 bases and J by 3 bases; unmatched bases: 3. CDR3 sequence reads: CASSFTGGDTEAFF. CDR3 DNA sequence: TGTGCCAGCAGCTTCACAGGGGGGGACACTGAAGCTTTCTTT. Using reference TRBV11-1 and TRBJ1-1 for the parts outside the CDR3, the full variable domain is EAEVAQSPRYKITEKSQAVAFWCDPISGHATLYWYRQILGQGPELLVQFQDESVVDDSQLPKDRFSAERLKGVDSTLKIQPAELGDSAMYLCASSFTGGDTEAFFGQGTRLTVV.

This sequence joins TRBV7-2 and TRBJ1-5; D not resolved. This CDR3 is 14 amino acids long. V was pared by 1 base and J by 7 bases, with 11 bases between. Per germline, CDR1 SGHTA and CDR2 FQGNSA. CDR3 sequence (DNA): TGTGCCAGCAGCTTAGTAGTGGAGGGCCAGCCCCAGCATTTT. Its translation is CASSLVVEGQPQHF. Combining the CDR3 with reference TRBV7-2 and TRBJ1-5 gives the whole variable domain GAGVSQSPSNKVTEKGKDVELRCDPISGHTALYWYRQSLGQGLEFLIYFQGNSAPDKSGLPSDRFSAERTGGSVSTLTIQRTQQEDSAVYLCASSLVVEGQPQHFGDGTRLSIL.

V and J are TRBV15 and TRBJ2-3; 13 bases map to TRBD2. CDR1 LNHNV and CDR2 YYDKDF come from the germline V gene (reference sequence). The CDR3 spans 15 residues. The V and J ends lost 4 bases and 7 bases, in that order; junction bases with no gene match: 5. CDR3 amino acids: CATSILAGGPNTQYF. The CDR3 DNA follows: TGTGCCACCAGCATACTAGCGGGAGGGCCGAATACGCAGTATTTT.

The chain combines TRBV5-1 with TRBJ1-3; D perhaps matches TRBD1 (6 bases). Looked up from germline, CDR1 is SGHRS and CDR2 is YFSETQ. The CDR3 is 17 amino acids. V was trimmed by 4 bases and J by 0 bases, leaving 17 bases between them. The CDR3 DNA is TGCGCCAGCAGCCTGGACAGCTCTAGCCCCTCTGGAAACACCATATATTTT. Translating it yields CASSLDSSSPSGNTIYF.

This chain joins TRBV5-1 and TRBJ1-2, with TRBD1 identical over 8 bases. Unmatched junction bases numbered 15, after V lost 5 bases and J lost 12 bases. In germline, CDR1 is SGHRS, CDR2 YFSETQ. The CDR3 is made up of 14 amino acids. The CDR3 DNA reads as TGCGCCAGCAGTTACCAAACAGGGGGAGAAGGAAACACCTTC. Residues: CASSYQTGGEGNTF.

This CDR3 reads CASSPGGDSPLHF. CDR3 DNA: TGTGCCAGCTCACCGGGGGGGGATTCACCCCTCCACTTT. The gene calls are TRBV18 and TRBJ1-6; D is perhaps TRBD1 (5 bases). The CDR3 has 13 residues. CDR1 and CDR2 from the germline V gene are KGHSH and LQKENI. The V end was cut by 3 bases, the J end by 8 bases, with 8 bases between.

This chain links TRBV5-4 with TRBJ1-1; TRBD1 is a possible D gene (5 bases). This CDR3 is built from 13 residues. V lost 4 bases and J lost 7, with 14 bases in between. Per the germline V gene, CDR1 is SGHNT and CDR2 is YYREEE (reference sequence). In DNA, the CDR3 is TGTGCCAGCAGCCCGGGCGGGGGGGGTGAAGCTTTCTTT. It translates to CASSPGGGGEAFF. Full variable domain (rest looked up from reference TRBV5-4 and TRBJ1-1): ETGVTQSPTHLIKTRGQQVTLRCSSQSGHNTVSWYQQALGQGPQFIFQYYREEENGRGNFPPRFSGLQFPNYSSELNVNALELDDSALYLCASSPGGGGEAFFGQGTRLTVV.

The chain joins TRBV10-3 to TRBJ2-1, with 12 positions matching TRBD2. Trimming took 9 bases from V and 8 from J; bases not matched to a gene: 14. This CDR3 is built from 16 residues. Germline V gene lookup returns CDR1 ENHRY and CDR2 SYGVKD. The CDR3 bases are TGTGCCATGCGTGGGACGCGGACTAGCGGGATAGATGAGCAGTTCTTC. Its translation: CAMRGTRTSGIDEQFF.

The chain recombines TRBV5-1 with TRBJ1-5; no firm D call. CDR1 is SGHRS and CDR2 is YFSETQ in the germline V gene. The V end was cut by 0 bases, the J end by 4 bases, with 8 bases between. This CDR3 comprises 14 residues. DNA of the CDR3: TGCGCCAGCAGCTTGGGACTACTAAATCAGCCCCAGCATTTT. It yields the protein CASSLGLLNQPQHF. Full variable domain (remainder filled in from reference TRBV5-1 and TRBJ1-5): KAGVTQTPRYLIKTRGQQVTLSCSPISGHRSVSWYQQTPGQGLQFLFEYFSETQRNKGNFPGRFSGRQFSNSRSEMNVSTLELGDSALYLCASSLGLLNQPQHFGDGTRLSIL.

This rearrangement joins TRBV19 to TRBJ1-6; the match to TRBD1 covers 9 bases. J gave up 6 bases and V 3 bases, and 3 bases lay outside the gene matches. This CDR3 has 15 amino acids. Per the germline V gene, CDR1 is LNHDA and CDR2 is SQIVND (reference sequence). The CDR3 DNA reads as TGTGCCAGTAGTATCCAGGACAGGGGTAATTCACCCCTCCACTTT. Residues: CASSIQDRGNSPLHF.

The rearrangement uses TRBV9 and TRBJ2-1; unclear D gene. CDR3 size: 19 residues. Germline V CDR1 and CDR2: SGDLS, YYNGEE. V was clipped by 3 bases and J by 3 bases, with 25 bases between them. The CDR3 sequence is CASSAPAGIIIYDYNEQFF. Written as DNA, the CDR3 is TGTGCCAGCAGCGCCCCAGCAGGCATTATTATATATGACTACAATGAGCAGTTCTTC.

The V gene is TRBV27, the J gene TRBJ1-4; 9 bases line up with TRBD1. Germline V gene sequence: CDR1 MNHEY, CDR2 SMNVEV (reference sequence). The length of the CDR3 is 16 residues. Trimming removed 4 bases from V and 7 bases from J; junction bases left unmatched: 10. DNA for the CDR3: TGTGCCAGCAGTTCCCCCCCCGGGACAGGGTTTGAAAAACTGTTTTTT. It codes for CASSSPPGTGFEKLFF.

This chain links TRBV12-5 with TRBJ2-3; 7 nucleotides line up with TRBD2. J gave up 7 bases and V 4 bases, and 8 bases lay outside the gene matches. CDR1 and CDR2 (germline): LGHNT, FRNRAP. The CDR3 is made up of 14 amino acids. The CDR3 DNA reads as TGTGCTAGTGGTTCCGGGGGGTTGACCAATACGCAGTATTTT. It specifies CASGSGGLTNTQYF.

The V call is TRBV9, the J call TRBJ2-3; TRBD2 aligns across 7 bases. After removal of 2 bases from V and 2 bases from J, the junction contained 5 bases not matched to a gene. CDR3 length: 15 residues. From germline, CDR1 is SGDLS and CDR2 YYNGEE. For the CDR3, the DNA is TGTGCCAGCAGCGTCTCCGGACTAGACACAGATACGCAGTATTTT. Protein: CASSVSGLDTDTQYF.

The chain combines TRBV7-8 with TRBJ1-1; TRBD1 matches at 9 bases. V gave up 4 bases and J gave up 4 bases; unmatched junction bases: 10. Germline CDR1 is SGHVS and CDR2 is FQNEAQ. CDR3 size: 16 residues. CDR3 region: CASSWGQGQGGTEAFF. The CDR3 nucleotides read TGTGCCAGCAGCTGGGGACAGGGTCAAGGGGGCACTGAAGCTTTCTTT.

The CDR3 region has the DNA TGTGCCATACAGGGGGTCCGGGAGACCCAGTACTTC. Its protein is CAIQGVRETQYF. The chain combines TRBV24-1 with TRBJ2-5; 8 bases are shared with TRBD1. Germline V CDR1 and CDR2: KGHDR, SFDVKD. The V gene end was trimmed by 11 bases and the J gene end by 5 bases; junction bases not matched to a gene: 6. This CDR3 contains 12 residues.

The chain couples TRBV28 to TRBJ1-2; TRBD1 agrees at 7 bases. V dropped 2 bases and J dropped 8; count of bases not matched to a gene: 8. The CDR3 is 14 residues long. Per germline, CDR1 MDHEN and CDR2 SYDVKM. CDR3 DNA sequence: TGTGCCAGCAGTTTACAAACAGGGGTCGACGGCTACACCTTC. This translates into CASSLQTGVDGYTF.

This clone was seen only a few times. V usage is TRBV11-2 and J usage is TRBJ1-5; D possibly corresponds to TRBD1 (5 bases). Trimming shortened V by 5 bases and J by 1 base, and 12 bases separated the two germline ends. In germline, CDR1 is SGHAT, CDR2 FQNNGV. This CDR3 region has 15 residues. CDR3: CASSPTGNSNQPQHF. CDR3 nucleotide sequence: TGTGCCAGCAGCCCAACAGGTAACAGCAATCAGCCCCAGCATTTT.

This clone was counted only a few times. The V and J genes are TRBV30 and TRBJ1-4; D is possibly TRBD1 (5 bases). CDR1 GTSNPN and CDR2 SVGIG come from the germline V gene (reference sequence). V lost 0 bases and J 5 bases, leaving 19 bases between the germline ends. This CDR3 region has 17 residues. The DNA of the CDR3 is TGTGCCTGGAGTGTTGGTCCGGAAAAGGGGCGGAATGAAAAACTGTTTTTT. Its translation is CAWSVGPEKGRNEKLFF. Full variable domain (rest looked up from reference TRBV30 and TRBJ1-4): SQTIHQWPATLVQPVGSPLSLECTVEGTSNPNLYWYRQAAGRGLQLLFYSVGIGQISSEVPQNLSASRPQDRQFILSSKKLLLSDSGFYLCAWSVGPEKGRNEKLFFGSGTQLSVL.

This clone was seen a few times. V usage is TRBV11-2 and J usage is TRBJ2-7; 10 nucleotides align to TRBD1. Germline CDR1 reads SGHAT; CDR2 reads FQNNGV. V lost 5 bases to trimming and J lost 6 bases; unmatched junction nucleotides: 7. The CDR3 extends over 14 amino acids. The chain's CDR3 is CASSLQTGGSEQYF. The CDR3 DNA reads TGTGCCAGCAGCCTCCAGACAGGGGGCTCCGAGCAGTACTTC.

The J gene is TRBJ1-2, the V gene TRBV28; tentative D call: TRBD1 (5 bases). V was cut by 2 bases and J by 2 bases, with 18 bases left in between. The CDR3 contains 17 residues. Germline loops: CDR1 MDHEN, CDR2 SYDVKM. In DNA form, the CDR3 reads TGTGCCAGCAGTTTACCTCACGACAGCCTTTTGAACTATGGCTACACCTTC. Encoded protein: CASSLPHDSLLNYGYTF.

The chain carries TRBV3-1 (or the pseudogene TRBV3-2) and TRBJ2-2; 9 nucleotides match TRBD1. Germline CDR1 LGHDT, CDR2 YNNKEL (reference sequence). This CDR3 comprises 15 residues. Unmatched junction bases numbered 5, after V lost 4 bases and J lost 5 bases. The CDR3 DNA follows: TGTGCCAGCAGCCTGGGGACAGGGATAACCGGGGAGCTGTTTTTT. Translating gives CASSLGTGITGELFF.

This sequence joins TRBV2 and TRBJ2-2; TRBD2 matches at 8 bases. The V gene end was trimmed by 4 bases and the J gene end by 7 bases; junction bases not matched to a gene: 8. The germline CDR1 and CDR2 sequences are SNHLY and FYNNEI. The CDR3 spans 15 residues. The CDR3 nucleotides are TGTGCCAGCAGTGTCAAAGCGGGAGAGGTCGGGGAGCTGTTTTTT. The encoded protein is CASSVKAGEVGELFF.

The chain recombines TRBV10-3 with TRBJ2-1; 7 nucleotides align to TRBD2. Trimming cost V 3 bases and J 7 bases; bases outside gene matches: 9. The CDR3 is made up of 15 amino acids. CDR1 and CDR2 (germline): ENHRY, SYGVKD. The CDR3 nucleotides read TGTGCCATCAGTGATGGTGGGAGGGCTGGGAATGAGCAGTTCTTC. Encoded protein: CAISDGGRAGNEQFF.

The chain is built from TRBV4-3 and TRBJ2-5; the match to TRBD1 covers 7 bases. V trimming: 2 bases; J trimming: 5 bases; junction bases outside the gene matches: 5. Germline CDR1 is LGHNA and CDR2 is YSLEER. The length of the CDR3 is 14 residues. For the CDR3, the DNA is TGCGCCAGCAGCCAATCCCACAGGGGTGAGACCCAGTACTTC. This codes for CASSQSHRGETQYF.

The genes are TRBV19 and TRBJ2-3, with 14 positions matching TRBD2. With V trimmed by 5 bases and J by 5 bases, 3 bases remained unmatched. The CDR3 contains 15 residues. Germline loops: CDR1 LNHDA, CDR2 SQIVND (reference sequence). DNA for the CDR3: TGTGCCAGTAGTGAGGGACTAGCGGGAGTAGATACGCAGTATTTT. Translation gives CASSEGLAGVDTQYF.

The chain carries TRBV14 and TRBJ2-5, with 9 positions matching TRBD2. This CDR3 contains 20 residues. The germline CDR1 and CDR2 sequences are SGHDN and FVKESK. V lost 2 bases and J lost 9; bases outside the gene matches: 25. DNA of the CDR3: TGTGCCAGCAGCCAACTTTTTCAGGGGTGGCGGGAGGGCCGTTCTGGGGCCCAGTACTTC. As protein: CASSQLFQGWREGRSGAQYF.

V usage is TRBV2 and J usage is TRBJ1-2; the match to TRBD1 covers 7 bases. The germline gives CDR1 SNHLY, CDR2 FYNNEI. The CDR3 runs to 12 residues. With V trimmed by 10 bases and J by 2 bases, 4 bases remained unmatched. CDR3: CANSTGNYGYTF. CDR3 DNA: TGTGCCAACTCGACAGGGAACTATGGCTACACCTTC.

This chain connects TRBV30 to TRBJ1-1, with a tentative D call TRBD1 (5 bases). Trimming took off 0 bases at V and 8 bases at J, with 13 bases between the two ends. This CDR3 spans 13 amino acids. Germline CDR1 and CDR2: GTSNPN and SVGIG (reference sequence). The CDR3 DNA sequence: TGTGCCTGGAGTGTCTGGGGGGGGAACGAAGCTTTCTTT. This sequence encodes CAWSVWGGNEAFF.

The gene calls are TRBV9 and TRBJ2-1; D unclear. The CDR3 consists of 13 residues. The V gene's germline CDR1 is SGDLS and CDR2 YYNGEE. V lost 2 bases to trimming and J lost 9 bases, with 12 bases between them. CDR3 sequence: CASSVGVAGEQFF. The CDR3 DNA reads as TGTGCCAGCAGCGTCGGAGTAGCCGGTGAGCAGTTCTTC.